A single sample gave rise to the 23 T cell receptor beta chains below, sequenced in a study of T cell changes during pregnancy in multiple sclerosis (dated by TCRdb to between 2018 and 2021). The method behind the library was the immunoSEQ multiplex PCR assay. What TCRdb holds here is the immuneACCESS table cut down to in-frame rearrangements. Part of the clones is not present; checked against another copy, under half of the missing clones reflect an unresolved V gene, and the others are unexplained. The sample yields about 24,000 clones; more than 90% were counted once. The top ten constitute roughly a tenth of the sample. The sequenced sample was CD8+ T cells from peripheral blood mononuclear cells, obtained in the third trimester of pregnancy. These receptor sequences come from a female donor in good health, enrolled as a control in a pregnancy study.

This rearrangement joins TRBV6-6 to TRBJ2-7; 7 positions agree with TRBD1. Germline V lookup: CDR1 MNHNY, CDR2 SVGAGI (reference sequence). J was trimmed by 0 bases and V by 5 bases; bases with no gene match: 7. The CDR3 is 15 residues long. As DNA, the CDR3 is TGTGCCAGCAGTATTTTAGGGACAGCCTCCTACGAGCAGTACTTC. Translated: CASSILGTASYEQYF.

V is TRBV28 and J is TRBJ2-2; 11 bases are a match to TRBD2. This CDR3 spans 18 amino acids. Germline V gene lookup returns CDR1 MDHEN and CDR2 SYDVKM. The ends lost 2 bases at V and 1 base at J; junction bases unmatched: 6. The DNA of the CDR3 is TGTGCCAGCAGTTTAACGACTAGCGGGACTTGGAACACCGGGGAGCTGTTTTTT. Translation: CASSLTTSGTWNTGELFF. Combining the CDR3 with reference TRBV28 and TRBJ2-2 gives the whole variable domain DVKVTQSSRYLVKRTGEKVFLECVQDMDHENMFWYRQDPGLGLRLIYFSYDVKMKEKGDIPEGYSVSREKKERFSLILESASTNQTSMYLCASSLTTSGTWNTGELFFGEGSRLTVL.

The chain's CDR3 is CASSSGFYNEQFF. The CDR3 DNA reads as TGTGCCTCTTCTAGCGGGTTCTACAATGAGCAGTTCTTC. This chain connects TRBV27 to TRBJ2-1, with TRBD2 identical over 8 bases. This CDR3 is 13 amino acids long. Germline V gene sequence: CDR1 MNHEY, CDR2 SMNVEV (reference sequence). Unmatched junction bases numbered 6, after V lost 11 bases and J lost 3 bases.

The rearrangement links TRBV19 to TRBJ2-7, with 10 nucleotides matching TRBD1. After removal of 6 bases from V and 2 bases from J, the junction contained 7 bases not matched to a gene. Germline V gives CDR1 LNHDA, CDR2 SQIVND (reference sequence). The CDR3 extends over 15 amino acids. The CDR3 nucleotides are TGTGCCAGTAGCGCCGGGACAGGGGTGGCCTACGAGCAGTACTTC. Protein: CASSAGTGVAYEQYF.

V usage is TRBV4-1 and J usage is TRBJ2-7; possibly TRBD1 for D (6 bases). From germline, CDR1 is MGHRA and CDR2 YSYEKL. Trimming left V 4 bases short and J 1 base short, with 20 bases between. This CDR3 is built from 17 residues. The CDR3 DNA reads as TGCGCCAGCAGCCCCACTTACAGGGAAGACTTTTCCTACGAGCAGTACTTC. The encoded protein is CASSPTYREDFSYEQYF.

The chain combines TRBV21-1 with TRBJ1-5; the table calls TRBD1, which could not be checked here. TRBV21-1 constitutes a pseudogene. The CDR3 is 15 residues long. CDR3 bases: TGTGCCAGCAGTCGACAGGGAAATATTAATCAGCCCCAGCATTTT. Translation gives CASSRQGNINQPQHF.

Worth noting for this clone: Mismatch with germline at one junction end may stem from a read error. The chain recombines TRBV4-2 with TRBJ1-5; no definite D call. The CDR3 totals 13 residues. The germline gives CDR1 LGHNA, CDR2 YNFKEQ. CDR3 coding DNA: TGTGCCAGCAGTCAAGCGGGTTATCGGCCCCAGCATTTT. Its translation: CASSQAGYRPQHF.

This chain connects TRBV7-3 to TRBJ1-2; D possibly corresponds to TRBD1 (5 bases). The CDR3 sequence is 14 residues long. Germline V CDR1 and CDR2: SGHTA, FQGTGA. Deletions cut 5 bases from V and 4 bases from J, with 14 bases between. CDR3 DNA sequence: TGTGCCAGCAGCCTTTCGGGGGAATCCTATGGCTACACCTTC. It encodes CASSLSGESYGYTF.

The chain is built from TRBV7-9 and TRBJ2-3; TRBD2 matches 12 bases. Losses at the gene ends were 4 bases for V and 3 bases for J; bases not matched to a gene: 2. The germline V gene encodes CDR1 SEHNR and CDR2 FQNEAQ (reference sequence). The CDR3 has 15 residues. The DNA for the CDR3 is TGTGCCAGCAGCTGGACTAGCGGGGAAACAGATACGCAGTATTTT. Residues: CASSWTSGETDTQYF.

The V call is TRBV5-4, the J call TRBJ2-6, with no clear D. The CDR3 is 13 residues long. The germline gives CDR1 SGHNT, CDR2 YYREEE (reference sequence). The V end was cut by 0 bases, the J end by 4 bases, with 2 bases between. CDR3 nucleotide sequence: TGTGCCAGCAGCTTGGCGGGGGCCAACGTCCTGACTTTC. It yields the protein CASSLAGANVLTF.

The genes are TRBV7-9 and TRBJ2-7; TRBD1 might be the D (6 bases). V dropped 1 base and J dropped 5 bases, with 9 bases sitting between them. CDR3 length: 13 residues. Germline V gives CDR1 SEHNR, CDR2 FQNEAQ (reference sequence). The CDR3 DNA reads as TGTGCCAGCAGCTTAGGGGACACCAACGAGCAGTACTTC. It codes for CASSLGDTNEQYF.

Here the CDR3 DNA reads TGTGCCAGCAGCGCATATAGCGGGAGCTCTTACAATGAGCAGTTCTTC. Translation: CASSAYSGSSYNEQFF. The chain couples TRBV7-2 to TRBJ2-1; TRBD2 matches at 9 bases. CDR1 SGHTA and CDR2 FQGNSA come from the germline V gene. There are 16 residues in the CDR3. Germline trimming cut 5 bases from V and 4 bases from J; bases unmatched to any gene: 9. Full variable domain (remainder filled in from reference TRBV7-2 and TRBJ2-1): GAGVSQSPSNKVTEKGKDVELRCDPISGHTALYWYRQSLGQGLEFLIYFQGNSAPDKSGLPSDRFSAERTGGSVSTLTIQRTQQEDSAVYLCASSAYSGSSYNEQFFGPGTRLTVL.

This rearrangement joins TRBV7-6 to TRBJ2-5; tentative D call: TRBD1 (6 bases). The J call may be in error: the DNA end matches TRBJ2-7 better. This CDR3 contains 14 residues. Germline values: CDR1 SGHVS, CDR2 FNYEAQ. CDR3 sequence (DNA): TGTGCCAGCAGCCTCCGGGACACTTCCTACGAGCAGTACTTC. It codes for CASSLRDTSYEQYF.

The genes are TRBV28 and TRBJ2-7; the D is unclear. This CDR3 is built from 13 residues. Germline CDR1 and CDR2: MDHEN and SYDVKM. V was clipped by 3 bases and J by 2 bases, with 8 bases between them. The CDR3 spells CASSFYGPYEQYF. The CDR3 DNA reads as TGTGCCAGCAGTTTCTATGGGCCCTACGAGCAGTACTTC.

The chain joins TRBV7-9 to TRBJ1-3; 8 bases match TRBD1. This CDR3 region has 15 residues. The junction had 12 bases not matched to a gene; V was cut back by 3 bases and J by 11 bases. The germline V gene has CDR1 SEHNR and CDR2 FQNEAQ (reference sequence). CDR3: CASSFRDRGFNAIYF. The CDR3 coding sequence is TGTGCCAGCAGCTTTCGTGACAGGGGATTTAATGCCATATATTTT.

The J gene is TRBJ1-1, the V gene TRBV7-9; D not resolved. Germline CDR1 SEHNR, CDR2 FQNEAQ (reference sequence). The CDR3 loop spans 12 amino acids. The ends were cut back, 4 bases at V and 6 bases at J, with 9 bases in the middle. The CDR3 DNA reads TGTGCCAGCAGCTCATTGAGTCCTGAAGCTTTCTTT. Translating it yields CASSSLSPEAFF.

This chain links TRBV7-9 with TRBJ2-5; 10 bases match TRBD2. V dropped 0 bases and J dropped 2; count of bases not matched to a gene: 3. Germline values: CDR1 SEHNR, CDR2 FQNEAQ (reference sequence). The CDR3 is 16 residues long. DNA of the CDR3: TGTGCCAGCAGCTTAGCGTTAGCGGGGGGTCAAGAGACCCAGTACTTC. Its protein is CASSLALAGGQETQYF.

The V and J genes are TRBV4-1 and TRBJ1-1; 8 positions match TRBD1. Germline CDR1 and CDR2: MGHRA and YSYEKL. This CDR3 contains 15 residues. Germline trimming cut 5 bases from V and 5 bases from J; bases unmatched to any gene: 10. CDR3 loop: CASSVTTGAGTEAFF. The CDR3 DNA reads as TGCGCCAGCAGCGTAACGACAGGGGCAGGTACTGAAGCTTTCTTT.

The V gene is TRBV4-1, the J gene TRBJ2-1; D is unresolved. Looked up from germline, CDR1 is MGHRA and CDR2 is YSYEKL. V was clipped by 0 bases and J by 7 bases, with 4 bases between them. There are 12 residues in the CDR3. The CDR3 is CASSQDGNEQFF. The CDR3 nucleotides read TGCGCCAGCAGCCAAGACGGTAATGAGCAGTTCTTC.

The V call is TRBV19, the J call TRBJ1-2; tentative D call: TRBD1 (5 bases). This CDR3 contains 13 residues. The germline V and J ends were trimmed by 6 bases and 2 bases, with 10 bases remaining between them. The germline gives CDR1 LNHDA, CDR2 SQIVND (reference sequence). The CDR3 DNA is TGTGCCAGTAGCGCAGGGTTAAACTATGGCTACACCTTC. Protein sequence: CASSAGLNYGYTF.

In its sample, this clone was seen once. The V and J genes are TRBV30 and TRBJ1-1, with TRBD1 as a possible D gene (5 bases). The germline V gene has CDR1 GTSNPN and CDR2 SVGIG (reference sequence). The CDR3 sequence is 15 residues long. Trimming shortened V by 0 bases and J by 1 base, and 12 bases separated the two germline ends. The CDR3 nucleotides read TGTGCCTGGAGTGTACCAAGGGGTCCGAACACTGAAGCTTTCTTT. Translated, it gives CAWSVPRGPNTEAFF.

In its sample, this clone was seen once. The rearrangement joins TRBV29-1 to TRBJ2-7; the match to TRBD1 covers 10 bases. From germline, CDR1 is SQVTM and CDR2 ANQGSEA. The CDR3 extends over 14 amino acids. V lost 3 bases, J lost 6 bases, and 8 bases stayed unmatched. The CDR3 nucleotides read TGCAGCGTTGAGACCGGGACAGGGGTTCCCGAGCAGTACTTC. This codes for CSVETGTGVPEQYF.

The chain couples TRBV19 to TRBJ1-3; D is possibly TRBD1 (5 bases). This CDR3 is built from 14 residues. Looked up from germline, CDR1 is LNHDA and CDR2 is SQIVND (reference sequence). V lost 3 bases and J 2 bases, leaving 8 bases between the germline ends. CDR3 region: CASSISTAGNTIYF. CDR3 DNA: TGTGCCAGTAGTATTTCGACAGCTGGAAACACCATATATTTT.